The clone carrying this TCR beta chain was recorded many times. The CDR3 regions of TCR beta were amplified from RNA transcripts. During a first-round RT-PCR of the TCR CDR3, the HTBI primer set was used. One entry per CDR3 protein, called by TCRdb with MiXCR from the multiplex PCR reads. The sample has about 400,000 distinct CDR3 sequences; approximately 15% are singletons. CDR1 and CDR2 (germline): SGDLS, YYNGEE. V lost 6 bases, J lost 8 bases, and 13 bases stayed unmatched. The CDR3 consists of 14 residues. Researchers barred patients who had uncontrolled infection, other autoimmune disease, pregnancy or lactation. This record belongs to a study of T cells in Graves' hyperthyroidism and ophthalmopathy.

V and J are TRBV9 and TRBJ1-2, with 7 bases fitting TRBD1. The sequence was collected from a woman between 18 and 29 years old with Graves' hyperthyroidism. The sample was blood. The CDR3 here is CASTSRLGGQGYTF. The CDR3 nucleotides read TGTGCCAGCACCTCCCGGCTAGGGGGCCAGGGCTACACCTTC.